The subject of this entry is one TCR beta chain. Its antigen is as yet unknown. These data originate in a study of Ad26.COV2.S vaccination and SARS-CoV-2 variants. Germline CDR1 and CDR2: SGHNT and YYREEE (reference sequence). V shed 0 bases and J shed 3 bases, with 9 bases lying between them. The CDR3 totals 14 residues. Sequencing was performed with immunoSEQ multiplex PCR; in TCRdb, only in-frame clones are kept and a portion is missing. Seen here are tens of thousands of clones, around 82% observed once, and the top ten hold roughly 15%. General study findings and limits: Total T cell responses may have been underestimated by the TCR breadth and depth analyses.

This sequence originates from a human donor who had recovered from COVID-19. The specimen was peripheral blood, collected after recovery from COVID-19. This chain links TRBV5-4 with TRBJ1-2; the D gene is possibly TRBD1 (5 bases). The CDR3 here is CASSLGTLDYGYTF. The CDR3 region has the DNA TGTGCCAGCAGCTTGGGGACATTAGACTATGGCTACACCTTC.